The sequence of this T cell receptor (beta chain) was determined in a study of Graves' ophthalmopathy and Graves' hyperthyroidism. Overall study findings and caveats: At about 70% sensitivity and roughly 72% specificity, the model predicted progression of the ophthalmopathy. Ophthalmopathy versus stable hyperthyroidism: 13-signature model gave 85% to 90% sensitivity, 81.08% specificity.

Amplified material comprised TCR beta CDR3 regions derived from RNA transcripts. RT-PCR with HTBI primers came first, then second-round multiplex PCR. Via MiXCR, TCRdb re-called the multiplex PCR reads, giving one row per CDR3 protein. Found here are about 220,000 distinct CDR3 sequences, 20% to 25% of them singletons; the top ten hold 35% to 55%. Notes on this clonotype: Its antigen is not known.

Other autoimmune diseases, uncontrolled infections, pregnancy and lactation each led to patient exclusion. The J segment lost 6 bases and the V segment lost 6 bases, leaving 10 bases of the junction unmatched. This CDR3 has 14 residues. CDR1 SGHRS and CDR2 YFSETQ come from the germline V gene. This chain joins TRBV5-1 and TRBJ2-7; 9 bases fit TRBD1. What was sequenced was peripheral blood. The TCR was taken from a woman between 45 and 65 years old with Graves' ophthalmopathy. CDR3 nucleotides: TGCGCCAGCACGACACAACAGGGGGCGGGCGAGCAGTACTTC. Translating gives CASTTQQGAGEQYF. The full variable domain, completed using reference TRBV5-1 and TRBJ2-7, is KAGVTQTPRYLIKTRGQQVTLSCSPISGHRSVSWYQQTPGQGLQFLFEYFSETQRNKGNFPGRFSGRQFSNSRSEMNVSTLELGDSALYLCASTTQQGAGEQYFGPGTRLTVT.